Each of the 22 T cell receptor beta chains below was sequenced from the same sample in a study of shared clonotypes between healthy human individuals. Assay: immunoSEQ multiplex PCR; the TCRdb copy retains only in-frame clones and omits some. In the table there are more than 2,000,000 clones, around 90% of which are singletons. The sample comprised naive CD4+ T cells sorted from blood. The subset is: CD45RA+ positively selected. These receptors originate from a man aged 18 to 30 in good health.

The chain employs TRBV29-1 and TRBJ2-3, with D unclear. Germline CDR1 reads SQVTM; CDR2 reads ANQGSEA. The CDR3 is 13 residues long. V dropped 5 bases and J dropped 2 bases, with 11 bases sitting between them. The CDR3 DNA reads as TGCAGCGTTAATTTCCAGCTCACAGATACGCAGTATTTT. Translation: CSVNFQLTDTQYF.

V is TRBV6-5 and J is TRBJ1-1; tentatively, D is TRBD1 (5 bases). This CDR3 comprises 15 residues. V was pared by 4 bases and J by 0 bases, with 12 bases between. Looked up from germline, CDR1 is MNHEY and CDR2 is SVGAGI. CDR3 in DNA: TGTGCCAGCAGTTCGACAGAAAACATGAACACTGAAGCTTTCTTT. Residues: CASSSTENMNTEAFF.

V usage is TRBV19 and J usage is TRBJ1-5; D might be TRBD1 (5 bases). The CDR3 length is 15 residues. CDR1 LNHDA and CDR2 SQIVND come from the germline V gene (reference sequence). V was trimmed by 5 bases and J by 5 bases, leaving 16 bases between them. This chain's CDR3 is CASSLRDSFHQPQHF. The CDR3 DNA is TGTGCCAGTAGTCTCCGGGACTCGTTTCATCAGCCCCAGCATTTT. Variable domain in full (rest from reference TRBV19 and TRBJ1-5): DGGITQSPKYLFRKEGQNVTLSCEQNLNHDAMYWYRQDPGQGLRLIYYSQIVNDFQKGDIAEGYSVSREKKESFPLTVTSAQKNPTAFYLCASSLRDSFHQPQHFGDGTRLSIL.

The J gene is TRBJ2-5, the V gene TRBV15, with 9 bases fitting TRBD1. The J segment lost 4 bases and the V segment lost 5 bases, leaving 11 bases of the junction unmatched. CDR3 length: 16 amino acids. CDR1 is LNHNV, CDR2 YYDKDF, per germline (reference sequence). Written as DNA, the CDR3 is TGTGCCACCAGCCGTGGGTACAGGGGGCTAGGAGAGACCCAGTACTTC. Protein: CATSRGYRGLGETQYF. The full variable domain, rest sourced from reference TRBV15 and TRBJ2-5, is DAMVIQNPRYQVTQFGKPVTLSCSQTLNHNVMYWYQQKSSQAPKLLFHYYDKDFNNEADTPDNFQSRRPNTSFCFLDIRSPGLGDTAMYLCATSRGYRGLGETQYFGPGTRLLVL.

The chain couples TRBV5-1 to TRBJ2-1; maybe TRBD1 (5 bases). V lost 0 bases, J lost 6 bases, and 16 bases lay in between. Germline assignment: CDR1 SGHRS and CDR2 YFSETQ. The CDR3 covers 16 residues. The CDR3 region is CASSLGATVTGNEQFF. The CDR3 DNA sequence: TGCGCCAGCAGCTTGGGGGCGACAGTGACGGGCAATGAGCAGTTCTTC.

This clone was seen only once. The rearrangement uses TRBV19 and TRBJ2-7, with unresolved D. Germline-derived CDR1 and CDR2 are LNHDA and SQIVND (reference sequence). V shed 3 bases and J shed 1 base, with 7 bases lying between them. The CDR3 has 13 residues. Here the CDR3 reads CASSIGLSYEQYF. The DNA of the CDR3 is TGTGCCAGTAGTATTGGCCTATCCTACGAGCAGTACTTC.

V gene TRBV5-1 combines with J gene TRBJ2-5; perhaps TRBD2 as D (6 bases). Trimming took 3 bases from V and 5 from J, leaving 20 bases between them. This CDR3 has 16 residues. Germline V gives CDR1 SGHRS, CDR2 YFSETQ. The CDR3 nucleotides read TGCGCCAGCAGCTGGGGTGGGACTCTAATGTGGGAGACCCAGTACTTC. It yields the protein CASSWGGTLMWETQYF.

The chain joins TRBV15 to TRBJ1-5, with D unclear. V dropped 3 bases and J dropped 1 base, with 4 bases sitting between them. Germline values: CDR1 LNHNV, CDR2 YYDKDF (reference sequence). The CDR3 contains 13 residues. The CDR3 protein is CATSRMSNQPQHF. The CDR3, as DNA: TGTGCCACCAGCAGGATGAGCAATCAGCCCCAGCATTTT.

This chain uses TRBV7-2 with TRBJ2-7; no clear D. Germline loops: CDR1 SGHTA, CDR2 FQGNSA. Trimming removed 3 bases from V and 9 bases from J, with 12 bases in between. The CDR3 length is 12 residues. CDR3 loop: CASSLLFDGQYF. In nucleotides, the CDR3 is TGTGCCAGCAGCTTGTTATTCGATGGGCAGTACTTC.

A remark on this clone: This sample includes further DNA sequences coding for the same CDR3. The chain uses TRBV5-1 and TRBJ2-5; D is unresolved. CDR1 SGHRS and CDR2 YFSETQ come from the germline V gene. The CDR3 is 13 amino acids. V was clipped by 3 bases and J by 3 bases, with 9 bases between them. The CDR3 here is CASSSRAEETQYF. DNA for the CDR3: TGCGCCAGCAGCTCTCGGGCTGAAGAGACCCAGTACTTC.

The rearrangement uses TRBV4-3 and TRBJ1-1, with 11 positions matching TRBD1. Trimming at V came to 3 bases and at J to 5 bases, leaving 11 bases not matched to a gene. The CDR3 covers 17 residues. Germline-derived CDR1 and CDR2 are LGHNA and YSLEER. For the CDR3, the DNA is TGCGCCAGCAGCCAGCAATTTTCGGGGACAGGGGGTACTGAAGCTTTCTTT. Its protein product is CASSQQFSGTGGTEAFF.

The chain couples TRBV12-5 to TRBJ2-3; D possibly corresponds to TRBD2 (5 bases). V was shortened by 7 bases and J by 0 bases, with 17 bases between the two germline ends. The CDR3 length is 16 residues. CDR1 is LGHNT and CDR2 is FRNRAP in the germline V gene. CDR3 protein: CASATRGPPSTDTQYF. The DNA of the CDR3 is TGTGCTAGTGCAACTCGCGGGCCACCTAGCACAGATACGCAGTATTTT.

V gene TRBV5-4 combines with J gene TRBJ1-4, with D possibly matching TRBD1 (5 bases). The germline CDR1 and CDR2 sequences are SGHNT and YYREEE (reference sequence). There are 14 residues in the CDR3. The ends were cut back, 7 bases at V and 7 bases at J, with 17 bases in the middle. CDR3 protein: CASSGDLLSEKLFF. The DNA of the CDR3 is TGTGCCAGCTCCGGGGACCTCCTTAGTGAAAAACTGTTTTTT. Full variable domain (remainder filled in from reference TRBV5-4 and TRBJ1-4): ETGVTQSPTHLIKTRGQQVTLRCSSQSGHNTVSWYQQALGQGPQFIFQYYREEENGRGNFPPRFSGLQFPNYSSELNVNALELDDSALYLCASSGDLLSEKLFFGSGTQLSVL.

The genes are TRBV7-9 and TRBJ1-1, with a possible D match to TRBD1 (5 bases). The CDR3 has 13 residues. V lost 4 bases, J lost 1 base, and 7 bases lay in between. CDR1 is SEHNR and CDR2 is FQNEAQ in the germline V gene (reference sequence). The CDR3 nucleotides are TGTGCCAGCAGCTCAGGGTGGAACACTGAAGCTTTCTTT. Protein: CASSSGWNTEAFF.

The rearrangement uses TRBV14 and TRBJ1-6; 9 positions match TRBD1. Germline CDR1 is SGHDN and CDR2 is FVKESK. V was pared by 2 bases and J by 5 bases, with 13 bases of the junction left unmatched. CDR3 length: 19 amino acids. The CDR3 protein is CASSQHPGQGSRDNSPLHF. The DNA for the CDR3 is TGTGCCAGCAGCCAACACCCGGGACAGGGATCCAGAGATAATTCACCCCTCCACTTT. The full variable domain, completed using reference TRBV14 and TRBJ1-6, is EAGVTQFPSHSVIEKGQTVTLRCDPISGHDNLYWYRRVMGKEIKFLLHFVKESKQDESGMPNNRFLAERTGGTYSTLKVQPAELEDSGVYFCASSQHPGQGSRDNSPLHFGNGTRLTVT.

The genes are TRBV18 and TRBJ1-1; the D gene is possibly TRBD1 (6 bases). Germline lookup yields CDR1 KGHSH and CDR2 LQKENI. V dropped 3 bases and J dropped 4 bases, with 12 bases sitting between them. The CDR3 is made up of 14 amino acids. The CDR3 DNA follows: TGTGCCAGCTCACCGCAAACAGGGTTCACTGAAGCTTTCTTT. Protein sequence: CASSPQTGFTEAFF.

The chain recombines TRBV18 with TRBJ2-1; the match to TRBD2 covers 9 bases. Germline loops: CDR1 KGHSH, CDR2 LQKENI. V lost 2 bases and J lost 2; bases outside the gene matches: 10. The CDR3 loop spans 18 amino acids. CDR3 sequence: CASSPAGSGGSPYNEQFF. The CDR3 DNA reads as TGTGCCAGCTCACCAGCGGGAAGCGGGGGGTCCCCCTACAATGAGCAGTTCTTC.

The chain employs TRBV18 and TRBJ2-3, with D perhaps matching TRBD2 (6 bases). This CDR3 is built from 16 residues. Germline CDR1 reads KGHSH; CDR2 reads LQKENI. With 0 bases removed from V and 0 bases from J, the gap between germline ends came to 10 bases. CDR3 amino acids: CASSPPLAASTDTQYF. The CDR3 DNA reads as TGTGCCAGCTCACCACCGTTAGCGGCTAGCACAGATACGCAGTATTTT.

This rearrangement joins TRBV19 to TRBJ2-5; 8 positions agree with TRBD1. Losses at the gene ends were 5 bases for V and 2 bases for J; bases not matched to a gene: 4. This CDR3 has 14 residues. CDR1 and CDR2 from the germline V gene are LNHDA and SQIVND (reference sequence). CDR3 sequence: CASSVHRGQETQYF. The CDR3 DNA reads as TGTGCCAGTAGTGTCCACAGGGGGCAAGAGACCCAGTACTTC.

The genes are TRBV7-9 and TRBJ2-5; 7 bases agree with TRBD2. CDR1 and CDR2 from the germline V gene are SEHNR and FQNEAQ (reference sequence). This CDR3 is 12 amino acids long. V gave up 11 bases and J gave up 5 bases; unmatched junction bases: 8. CDR3 region: CASRRGGETQYF. CDR3 nucleotides: TGTGCCTCGAGGCGGGGAGGGGAGACCCAGTACTTC.

This rearrangement joins TRBV7-2 to TRBJ2-5, with D perhaps given as TRBD1 or TRBD2 (6 bases each). Germline V gene sequence: CDR1 SGHTA, CDR2 FQGNSA. There are 15 residues in the CDR3. The ends were cut back, 4 bases at V and 7 bases at J, with 19 bases in the middle. The CDR3: CASSSPGGGFRTQYF. CDR3 DNA sequence: TGTGCCAGCAGCTCCCCCGGGGGCGGGTTTAGGACCCAGTACTTC.

The chain is built from TRBV27 and TRBJ2-3; 11 bases fit TRBD1. In germline, CDR1 is MNHEY, CDR2 SMNVEV (reference sequence). Germline trimming cut 5 bases from V and 3 bases from J; bases unmatched to any gene: 10. This CDR3 comprises 17 residues. The CDR3 protein is CASSPRTGGARTDTQYF. The CDR3 nucleotides read TGTGCCAGCAGTCCCCGGACAGGGGGCGCGAGGACAGATACGCAGTATTTT.